These 15 T cell receptor beta chains came from one sample sequenced in a study of T cells in Graves' hyperthyroidism and ophthalmopathy. Amplified TCR beta CDR3 regions came from RNA transcripts. RT-PCR in the first round (using the HTBI primer set) targeted the TCR CDR3. TCRdb re-called the multiplex PCR reads with MiXCR, one entry per CDR3 protein. Here the sample spans about 350,000 distinct CDR3 sequences, more than 11% being singletons. Sequences were obtained from blood. The source is a woman younger than 45 with Graves' hyperthyroidism.

This clonotype was seen at least ten times. The chain has TRBV3-1 and TRBJ1-6; 9 nucleotides align to TRBD1. This CDR3 spans 14 amino acids. The V gene's germline CDR1 is LGHDT and CDR2 YNNKEL (reference sequence). Unmatched junction bases numbered 3, after V lost 3 bases and J lost 9 bases. CDR3 protein: CASSQTGGGSPLHF. DNA of the CDR3: TGTGCCAGCAGCCAGACAGGGGGTGGTTCACCCCTCCACTTT.

The chain combines TRBV27 with TRBJ1-2, with D possibly being TRBD1 (5 bases). The V gene's germline CDR1 is MNHEY and CDR2 SMNVEV (reference sequence). This CDR3 is built from 14 residues. V was clipped by 1 base and J by 7 bases, with 13 bases between them. The CDR3: CASSLYRGRSGYTF. The CDR3 DNA follows: TGTGCCAGCAGTTTATATCGGGGACGAAGTGGCTACACCTTC.

Only a few counts were recorded for this clonotype. The CDR3 reads CASSLAVTVVYEQYF. CDR3 nucleotides: TGTGCCAGCAGCCTCGCGGTCACAGTCGTCTACGAGCAGTACTTC. This sequence joins TRBV27 and TRBJ2-7; D is undetermined. The V gene lost 6 bases and the J gene lost 3 bases, with 18 bases spanning the gap. The CDR3 sequence is 15 residues long. Germline V gives CDR1 MNHEY, CDR2 SMNVEV (reference sequence).

This chain links TRBV18 with TRBJ1-4; D is possibly TRBD1 (6 bases). Trimming took off 4 bases at V and 6 bases at J, with 24 bases between the two ends. The CDR3 has 18 residues. CDR1 KGHSH and CDR2 LQKENI come from the germline V gene. The CDR3 region has the DNA TGTGCCAGCTCACTGTTATCCGGGGACATGGGACCATATGAAAAACTGTTTTTT. It yields the protein CASSLLSGDMGPYEKLFF.

The chain employs TRBV6-2 or TRBV6-3 and TRBJ1-5; D call uncertain. Trimming removed 2 bases from V and 10 bases from J, with 9 bases in between. Per the germline V gene, CDR1 is MNHEY and CDR2 is SVGEGT. This CDR3 has 12 amino acids. The CDR3 nucleotides read TGTGCCAGCAGTTACGGCGGTAACCCCCAGCATTTT. Residues: CASSYGGNPQHF.

This clonotype was detected many times. This chain uses TRBV15 with TRBJ1-1; no reliable D call. The CDR3 loop spans 12 amino acids. The V and J ends lost 5 bases and 6 bases respectively, with 10 bases between them. Germline V CDR1 and CDR2: LNHNV, YYDKDF (reference sequence). The CDR3 loop is CATSRRTAEAFF. DNA for the CDR3: TGTGCCACCAGCCGGAGGACTGCTGAAGCTTTCTTT.

This clonotype was counted a few times. This chain links TRBV3-1 with TRBJ1-2; D gene ambiguous. The V gene lost 4 bases and the J gene lost 4 bases, with 19 bases spanning the gap. From germline, CDR1 is LGHDT and CDR2 YNNKEL (reference sequence). This CDR3 contains 16 residues. This chain's CDR3 is CASSPHPGRAIYGYTF. In DNA, the CDR3 is TGTGCCAGCAGCCCCCATCCCGGTAGGGCAATCTATGGCTACACCTTC.

This clonotype appeared a few times. This chain links TRBV6-1 with TRBJ2-1, with 10 bases aligning to TRBD2. The CDR3 spans 15 residues. J was trimmed by 10 bases and V by 4 bases; bases with no gene match: 10. From germline, CDR1 is MNHNS and CDR2 SASEGT. The chain's CDR3 is CASSGGLAGVREQFF. DNA of the CDR3: TGTGCCAGCAGTGGAGGCCTAGCGGGAGTTCGGGAGCAGTTCTTC.

This clonotype was seen more than once but under ten times. This chain connects TRBV27 to TRBJ2-7; D is undetermined. Germline V lookup: CDR1 MNHEY, CDR2 SMNVEV (reference sequence). This CDR3 is built from 14 residues. Trimming took 5 bases from V and 0 from J, leaving 11 bases between them. The CDR3 loop reads CASSGVGSSYEQYF. CDR3 in DNA: TGTGCCAGCAGTGGGGTCGGCAGCTCCTACGAGCAGTACTTC.

Here the CDR3 DNA reads TGTGCCAGCAACAGGGCCAATGAAAAACTGTTTTTT. This encodes CASNRANEKLFF. The chain combines TRBV14 with TRBJ1-4; D is perhaps TRBD1 (6 bases). V was clipped by 7 bases and J by 5 bases, with 8 bases between them. This CDR3 has 12 amino acids. The germline V gene has CDR1 SGHDN and CDR2 FVKESK.

This clonotype was counted many times. The chain has TRBV12-3 or TRBV12-4 and TRBJ1-2, with TRBD1 as a possible D gene (5 bases). V lost 3 bases, J lost 4 bases, and 9 bases lay in between. This CDR3 has 13 residues. CDR3 loop: CASSFVGGYGYTF. Written as DNA, the CDR3 is TGTGCCAGCAGTTTCGTTGGGGGCTATGGCTACACCTTC.

This clonotype was seen many times. The gene calls are TRBV6-1 and TRBJ1-2, with 7 bases aligning to TRBD1. V trimming: 7 bases; J trimming: 8 bases; junction bases outside the gene matches: 13. There are 14 residues in the CDR3. The germline gives CDR1 MNHNS, CDR2 SASEGT. The CDR3 loop is CASKERDSVFGYTF. CDR3 bases: TGTGCCAGCAAGGAAAGGGACAGCGTTTTCGGCTACACCTTC.

At least ten counts were recorded for this clonotype. V is TRBV27 and J is TRBJ2-1; 7 bases line up with TRBD1. Germline V CDR1 and CDR2: MNHEY, SMNVEV (reference sequence). The CDR3 contains 16 residues. With 1 base clipped from V and 5 bases from J, the junction kept 8 bases outside the gene matches. CDR3 in amino acids: CASSLFLQGRNNEQFF. Here the CDR3 DNA reads TGTGCCAGCAGTTTATTCTTACAGGGGCGAAACAATGAGCAGTTCTTC.

J is TRBJ1-2 and V is TRBV18; D perhaps matches TRBD1 (5 bases). This CDR3 spans 14 amino acids. CDR1 and CDR2 from the germline V gene are KGHSH and LQKENI. The V and J ends lost 6 bases and 2 bases respectively, with 13 bases between them. The CDR3 is CASSPDGTNYGYTF. CDR3 DNA sequence: TGTGCCAGCTCCCCCGACGGGACGAACTATGGCTACACCTTC. Together with reference TRBV18 and TRBJ1-2, the CDR3 gives the full variable domain: NAGVMQNPRHLVRRRGQEARLRCSPMKGHSHVYWYRQLPEEGLKFMVYLQKENIIDESGMPKERFSAEFPKEGPSILRIQQVVRGDSAAYFCASSPDGTNYGYTFGSGTRLTVV.

This clonotype showed up many times. V and J are TRBV18 and TRBJ2-1; the D gene is possibly TRBD2 (5 bases). Germline CDR1 is KGHSH and CDR2 is LQKENI. This CDR3 has 16 amino acids. With 0 bases removed from V and 0 bases from J, the gap between germline ends came to 9 bases. This CDR3 is CASSPPGDHSYNEQFF. The CDR3 coding sequence is TGTGCCAGCTCACCACCCGGGGATCACTCCTACAATGAGCAGTTCTTC.